This T cell receptor beta chain was sequenced for a study of early T cells in non-severe SARS-CoV-2 infection. Study-level points and caveats: Database matching using VDJdb favored anti-spike CD8 responses, with private and CD4 specificities left missing.

V was pared by 3 bases and J by 0 bases, with 5 bases of the junction left unmatched. The CDR3 spans 16 residues. From germline, CDR1 is SGHKS and CDR2 YYEKEE (reference sequence). Only a few counts were recorded for this clonotype. Its antigen is currently unknown. Researchers attached unique molecular identifiers to individual cDNA molecules. TCRdb reprocessed the 5' RACE reads via MiXCR and lists one record per CDR3 protein. The sample lists tens of thousands of distinct CDR3 sequences; 9.9% were seen once. This TCR derives from an adult who was a healthcare worker with PCR-confirmed SARS-CoV-2 infection or an uninfected control (not recorded which). V and J are TRBV5-5 and TRBJ2-1; 8 bases agree with TRBD2. Material for sequencing was whole blood. CDR3 bases: TGTGCCAGCAGCTGGACTAGCCCCCTCTCCTACAATGAGCAGTTCTTC. Encoded protein: CASSWTSPLSYNEQFF.